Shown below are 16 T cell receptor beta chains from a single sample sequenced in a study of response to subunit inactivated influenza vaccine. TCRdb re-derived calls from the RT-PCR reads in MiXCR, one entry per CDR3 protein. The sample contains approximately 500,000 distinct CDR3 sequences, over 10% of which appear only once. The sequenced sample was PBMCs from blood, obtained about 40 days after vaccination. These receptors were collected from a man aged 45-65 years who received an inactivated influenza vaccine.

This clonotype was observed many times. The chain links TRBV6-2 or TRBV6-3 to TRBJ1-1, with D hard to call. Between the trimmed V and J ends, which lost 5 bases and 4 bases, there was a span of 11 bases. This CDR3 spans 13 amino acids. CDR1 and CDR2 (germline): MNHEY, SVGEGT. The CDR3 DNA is TGTGCCAGCAGTACGGATCTCGGCACTGAAGCTTTCTTT. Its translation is CASSTDLGTEAFF.

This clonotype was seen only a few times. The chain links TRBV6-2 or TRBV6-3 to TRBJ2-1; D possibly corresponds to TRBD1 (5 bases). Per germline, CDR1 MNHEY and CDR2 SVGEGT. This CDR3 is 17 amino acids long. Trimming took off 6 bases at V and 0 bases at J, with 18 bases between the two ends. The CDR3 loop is CASSPRSTGSSYNEQFF. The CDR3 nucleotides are TGTGCCAGCAGCCCGCGATCCACAGGCAGCTCCTACAATGAGCAGTTCTTC.

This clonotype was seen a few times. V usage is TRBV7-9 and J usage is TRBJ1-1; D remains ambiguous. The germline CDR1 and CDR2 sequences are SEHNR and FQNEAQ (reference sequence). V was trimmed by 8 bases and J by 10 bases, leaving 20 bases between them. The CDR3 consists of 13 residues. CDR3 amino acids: CASQTRTGSAAFF. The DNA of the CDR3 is TGTGCCAGCCAAACTAGGACCGGTTCTGCAGCTTTCTTT.

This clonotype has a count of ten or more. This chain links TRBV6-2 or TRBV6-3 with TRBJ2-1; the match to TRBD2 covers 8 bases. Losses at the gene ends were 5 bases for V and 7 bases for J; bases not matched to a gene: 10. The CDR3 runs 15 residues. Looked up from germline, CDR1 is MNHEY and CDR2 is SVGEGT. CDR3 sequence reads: CASSPAGGGYNEQFF. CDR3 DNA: TGTGCCAGCAGTCCCGCCGGGGGGGGCTATAATGAGCAGTTCTTC.

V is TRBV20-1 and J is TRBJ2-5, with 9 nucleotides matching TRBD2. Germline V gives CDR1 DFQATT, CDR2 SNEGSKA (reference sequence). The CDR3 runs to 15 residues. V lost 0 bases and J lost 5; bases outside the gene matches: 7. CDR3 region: CSARDRRLAGETQYF. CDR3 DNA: TGCAGTGCTAGAGATCGGCGGCTAGCGGGGGAGACCCAGTACTTC.

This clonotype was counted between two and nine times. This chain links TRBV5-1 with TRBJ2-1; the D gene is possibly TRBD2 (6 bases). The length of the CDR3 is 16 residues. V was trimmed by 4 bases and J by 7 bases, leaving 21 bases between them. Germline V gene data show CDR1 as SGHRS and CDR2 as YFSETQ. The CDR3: CASSPGSGERGNEQFF. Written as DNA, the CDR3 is TGCGCCAGCAGCCCGGGATCGGGGGAGCGAGGGAATGAGCAGTTCTTC.

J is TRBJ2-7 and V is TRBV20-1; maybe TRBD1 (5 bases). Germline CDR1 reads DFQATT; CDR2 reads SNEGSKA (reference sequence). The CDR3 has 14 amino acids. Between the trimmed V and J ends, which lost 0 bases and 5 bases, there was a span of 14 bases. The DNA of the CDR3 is TGCAGTGCTAGAGATCATCAGGGTTTACACGAGCAGTACTTC. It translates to CSARDHQGLHEQYF.

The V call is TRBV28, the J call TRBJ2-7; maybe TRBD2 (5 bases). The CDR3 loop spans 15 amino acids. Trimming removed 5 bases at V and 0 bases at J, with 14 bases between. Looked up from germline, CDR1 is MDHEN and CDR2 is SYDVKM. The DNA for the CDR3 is TGTGCCAGCAGTGCTTTGGTTGCGGGCTCCTACGAGCAGTACTTC. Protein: CASSALVAGSYEQYF.

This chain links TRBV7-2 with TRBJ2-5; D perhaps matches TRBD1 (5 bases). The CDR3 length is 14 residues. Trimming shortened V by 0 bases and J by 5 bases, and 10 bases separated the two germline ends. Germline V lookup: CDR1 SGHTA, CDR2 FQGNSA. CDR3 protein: CASSLASPGETQYF. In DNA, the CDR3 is TGTGCCAGCAGCTTAGCTTCCCCAGGGGAGACCCAGTACTTC.

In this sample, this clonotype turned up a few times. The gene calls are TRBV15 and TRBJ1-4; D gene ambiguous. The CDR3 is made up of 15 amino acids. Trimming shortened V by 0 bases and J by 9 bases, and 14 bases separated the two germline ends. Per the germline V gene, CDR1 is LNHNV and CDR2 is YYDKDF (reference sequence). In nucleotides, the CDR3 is TGTGCCACCAGCAGAGATCATTCAGAGGGTAAAAAACTGTTTTTT. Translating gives CATSRDHSEGKKLFF.

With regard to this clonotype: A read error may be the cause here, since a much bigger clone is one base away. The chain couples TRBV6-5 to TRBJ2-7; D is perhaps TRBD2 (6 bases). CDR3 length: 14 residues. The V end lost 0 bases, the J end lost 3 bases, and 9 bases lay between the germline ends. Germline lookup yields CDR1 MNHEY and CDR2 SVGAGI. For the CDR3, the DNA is TGTGCCAGCAGTTACTCGGGGGGATTCTACGAGCAGTACTTC. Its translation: CASSYSGGFYEQYF.

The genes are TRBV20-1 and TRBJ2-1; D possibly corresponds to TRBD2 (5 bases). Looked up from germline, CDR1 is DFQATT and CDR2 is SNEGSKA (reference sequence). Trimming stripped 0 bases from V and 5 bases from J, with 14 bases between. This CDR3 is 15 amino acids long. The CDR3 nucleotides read TGCAGTGCTAGAGATTTGGAGCGGCCCAACAATGAGCAGTTCTTC. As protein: CSARDLERPNNEQFF.

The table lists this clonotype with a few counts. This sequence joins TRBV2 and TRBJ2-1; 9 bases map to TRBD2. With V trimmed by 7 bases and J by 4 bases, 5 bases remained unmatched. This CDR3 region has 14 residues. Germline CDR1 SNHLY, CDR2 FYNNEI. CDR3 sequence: CASTTSGFYNEQFF. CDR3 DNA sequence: TGTGCCAGCACTACTAGCGGGTTTTACAATGAGCAGTTCTTC. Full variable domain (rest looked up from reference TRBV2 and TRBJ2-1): EPEVTQTPSHQVTQMGQEVILRCVPISNHLYFYWYRQILGQKVEFLVSFYNNEISEKSEIFDDQFSVERPDGSNFTLKIRSTKLEDSAMYFCASTTSGFYNEQFFGPGTRLTVL.

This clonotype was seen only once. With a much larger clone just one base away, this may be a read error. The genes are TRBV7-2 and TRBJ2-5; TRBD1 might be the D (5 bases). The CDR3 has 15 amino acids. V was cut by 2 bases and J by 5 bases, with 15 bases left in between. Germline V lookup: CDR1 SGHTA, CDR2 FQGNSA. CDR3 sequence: CASSLSQGLAETQYF. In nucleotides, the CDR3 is TGTGCCAGCAGCTTAAGCCAGGGCCTTGCGGAGACCCAGTACTTC.

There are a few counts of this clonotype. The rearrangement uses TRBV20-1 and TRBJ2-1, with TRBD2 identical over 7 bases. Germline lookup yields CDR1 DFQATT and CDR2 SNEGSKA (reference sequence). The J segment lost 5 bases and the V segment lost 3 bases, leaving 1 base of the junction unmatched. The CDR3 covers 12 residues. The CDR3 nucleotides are TGCAGTGCTAGCGGGAGGCACAATGAGCAGTTCTTC. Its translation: CSASGRHNEQFF.

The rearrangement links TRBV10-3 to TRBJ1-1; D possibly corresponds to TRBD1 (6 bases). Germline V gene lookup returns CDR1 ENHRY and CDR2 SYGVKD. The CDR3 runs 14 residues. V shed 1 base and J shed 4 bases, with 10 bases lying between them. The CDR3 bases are TGTGCCATCAGTGAGTGGGTCAGGGGCACTGAAGCTTTCTTT. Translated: CAISEWVRGTEAFF.